Described below is a single T cell receptor (beta chain) sequence and its context. Its specificity is not known. Stated time point: after dendritic cell vaccination, including at tumor progression/relapse. PBMC sampling occurred before vaccination, two weeks after the third dose, and at progression. The data belong to a study of glioma-infiltrating T cells after dendritic cell vaccination. Study details: Between about 2002 and 2013, patients got autologous tumor lysate-pulsed dendritic cell vaccines. At biweekly intervals, patients got three intradermal dendritic cell vaccine injections. General study findings and limits: Higher pretreatment TIL content predicted longer progression-free time and survival.

TCRdb keeps only in-frame clones here, not all; method: immunoSEQ multiplex PCR. The top ten hold around 2.4% of the sample, which has around 78,000 clones, roughly 91% seen once. The material sequenced was blood, taken after dendritic cell vaccination. The source is a human donor with glioblastoma.

CDR3 sequence (DNA): TGCGCCAGCAGCCAGGTTCGGGACAGTGGGTCGGCTCAGCCCCAGCATTTT. Translation: CASSQVRDSGSAQPQHF. The chain uses TRBV4-1 and TRBJ1-5; TRBD1 matches 7 bases. The CDR3 runs to 17 residues. The germline CDR1 and CDR2 sequences are MGHRA and YSYEKL. Losses at the gene ends were 3 bases for V and 6 bases for J; bases not matched to a gene: 14.